The clone carrying this T cell receptor beta chain was counted a single time. Its antigen remains unknown. Sequencing used immunoSEQ multiplex PCR; TCRdb keeps in-frame clones, though not all of them. The table shows roughly 180,000 clones, with approximately 90% occurring only once. These data are taken from a study of T cell responses to AZD1222 COVID-19 vaccine. Study results and limitations: Among those given AZD1222, only five or six were seropositive at baseline.

Germline lookup yields CDR1 LNHNV and CDR2 YYDKDF (reference sequence). Trimming removed 1 base from V and 9 bases from J; junction bases left unmatched: 5. This CDR3 has 15 residues. The material was peripheral blood, obtained 28 days after the second AZD1222 dose. V gene TRBV15 combines with J gene TRBJ1-6; 8 bases map to TRBD1. The TCR originated in an adult who received the AZD1222 COVID-19 vaccine. This CDR3 is CATSRGRQGSSPLHF. CDR3 DNA sequence: TGTGCCACCAGCAGAGGCCGACAGGGGTCTTCACCCCTCCACTTT. The full variable domain, in which reference TRBV15 and TRBJ1-6 provide the parts outside the CDR3, is DAMVIQNPRYQVTQFGKPVTLSCSQTLNHNVMYWYQQKSSQAPKLLFHYYDKDFNNEADTPDNFQSRRPNTSFCFLDIRSPGLGDTAMYLCATSRGRQGSSPLHFGNGTRLTVT.